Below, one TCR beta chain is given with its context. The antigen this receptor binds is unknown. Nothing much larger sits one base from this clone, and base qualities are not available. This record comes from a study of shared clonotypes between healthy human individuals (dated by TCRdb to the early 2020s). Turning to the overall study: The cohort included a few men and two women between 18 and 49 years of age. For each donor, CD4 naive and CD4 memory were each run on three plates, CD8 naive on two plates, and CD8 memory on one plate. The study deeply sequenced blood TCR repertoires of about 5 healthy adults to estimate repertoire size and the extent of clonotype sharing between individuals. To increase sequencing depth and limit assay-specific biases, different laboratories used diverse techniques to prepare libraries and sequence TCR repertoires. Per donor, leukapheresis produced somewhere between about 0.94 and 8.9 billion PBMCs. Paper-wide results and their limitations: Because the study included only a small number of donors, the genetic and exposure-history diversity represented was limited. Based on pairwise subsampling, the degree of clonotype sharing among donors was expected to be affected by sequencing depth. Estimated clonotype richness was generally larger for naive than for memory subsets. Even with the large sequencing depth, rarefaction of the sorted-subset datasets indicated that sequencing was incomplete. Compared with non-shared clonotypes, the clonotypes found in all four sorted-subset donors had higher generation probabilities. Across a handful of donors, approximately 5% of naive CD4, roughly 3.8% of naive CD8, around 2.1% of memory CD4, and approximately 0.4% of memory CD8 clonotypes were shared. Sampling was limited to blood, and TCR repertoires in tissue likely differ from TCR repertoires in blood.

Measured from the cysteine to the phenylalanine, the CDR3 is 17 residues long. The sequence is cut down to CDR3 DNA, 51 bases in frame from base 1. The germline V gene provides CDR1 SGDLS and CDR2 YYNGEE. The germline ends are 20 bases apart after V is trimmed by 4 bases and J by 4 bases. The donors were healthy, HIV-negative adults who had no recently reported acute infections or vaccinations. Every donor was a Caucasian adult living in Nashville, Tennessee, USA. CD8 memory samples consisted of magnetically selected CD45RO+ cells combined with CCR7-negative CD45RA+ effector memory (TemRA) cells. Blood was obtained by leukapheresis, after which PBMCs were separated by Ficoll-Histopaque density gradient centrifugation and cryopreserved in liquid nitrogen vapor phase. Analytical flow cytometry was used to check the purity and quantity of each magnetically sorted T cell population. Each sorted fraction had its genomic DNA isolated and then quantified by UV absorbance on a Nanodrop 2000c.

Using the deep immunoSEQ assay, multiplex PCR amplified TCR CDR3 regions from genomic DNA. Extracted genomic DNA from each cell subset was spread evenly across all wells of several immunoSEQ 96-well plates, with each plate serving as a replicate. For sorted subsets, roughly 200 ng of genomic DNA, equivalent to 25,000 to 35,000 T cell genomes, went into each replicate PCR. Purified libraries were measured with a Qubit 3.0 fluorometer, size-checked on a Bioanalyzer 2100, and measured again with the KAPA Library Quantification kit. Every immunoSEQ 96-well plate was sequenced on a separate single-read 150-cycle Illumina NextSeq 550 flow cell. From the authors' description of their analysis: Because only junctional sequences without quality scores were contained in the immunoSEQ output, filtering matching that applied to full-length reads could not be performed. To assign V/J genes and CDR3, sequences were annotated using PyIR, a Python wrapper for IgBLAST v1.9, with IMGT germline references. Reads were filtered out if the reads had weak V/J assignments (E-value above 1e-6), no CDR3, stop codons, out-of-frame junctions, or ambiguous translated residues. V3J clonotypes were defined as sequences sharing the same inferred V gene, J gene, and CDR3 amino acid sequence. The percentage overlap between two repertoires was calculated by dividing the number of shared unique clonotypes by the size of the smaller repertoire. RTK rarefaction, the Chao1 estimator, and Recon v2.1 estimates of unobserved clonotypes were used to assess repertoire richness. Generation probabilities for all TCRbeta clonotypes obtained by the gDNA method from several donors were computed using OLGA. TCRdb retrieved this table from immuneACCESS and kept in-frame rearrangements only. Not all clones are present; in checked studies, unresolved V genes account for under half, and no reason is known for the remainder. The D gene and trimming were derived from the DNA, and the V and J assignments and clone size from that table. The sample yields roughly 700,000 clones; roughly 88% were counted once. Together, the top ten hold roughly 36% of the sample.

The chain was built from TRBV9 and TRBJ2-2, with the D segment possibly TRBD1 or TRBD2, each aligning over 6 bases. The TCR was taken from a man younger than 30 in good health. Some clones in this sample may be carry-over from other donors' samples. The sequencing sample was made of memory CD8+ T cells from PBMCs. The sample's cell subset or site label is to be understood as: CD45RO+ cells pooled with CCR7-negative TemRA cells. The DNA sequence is TGTGCCAGCAGCCTAGGGGGAGGACGCGGAGCCACCGGGGAGCTGTTTTTT. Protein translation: CASSLGGGRGATGELFF.